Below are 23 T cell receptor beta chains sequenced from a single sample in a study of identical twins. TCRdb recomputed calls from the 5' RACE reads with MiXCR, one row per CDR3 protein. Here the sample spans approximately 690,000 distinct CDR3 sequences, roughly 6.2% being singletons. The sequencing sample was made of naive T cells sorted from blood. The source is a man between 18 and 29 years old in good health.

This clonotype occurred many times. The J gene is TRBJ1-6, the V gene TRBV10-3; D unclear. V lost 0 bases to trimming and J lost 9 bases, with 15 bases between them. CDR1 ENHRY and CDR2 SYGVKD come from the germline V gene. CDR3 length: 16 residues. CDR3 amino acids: CAISESTGLSGSPLHF. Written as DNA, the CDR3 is TGTGCCATCAGTGAGTCGACCGGCTTAAGCGGTTCACCCCTCCACTTT.

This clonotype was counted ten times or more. In DNA, the CDR3 is TGTGCCAGCAGCTGGGACAGGCTCACCGGGGAGCTGTTTTTT. It yields the protein CASSWDRLTGELFF. J is TRBJ2-2 and V is TRBV5-6; 8 nucleotides agree with TRBD1. CDR1 is SGHDT, CDR2 YYEEEE, per germline. V gave up 3 bases and J gave up 4 bases; unmatched junction bases: 2. CDR3 size: 14 residues. Full variable domain (remainder filled in from reference TRBV5-6 and TRBJ2-2): DAGVTQSPTHLIKTRGQQVTLRCSPKSGHDTVSWYQQALGQGPQFIFQYYEEEERQRGNFPDRFSGHQFPNYSSELNVNALLLGDSALYLCASSWDRLTGELFFGEGSRLTVL.

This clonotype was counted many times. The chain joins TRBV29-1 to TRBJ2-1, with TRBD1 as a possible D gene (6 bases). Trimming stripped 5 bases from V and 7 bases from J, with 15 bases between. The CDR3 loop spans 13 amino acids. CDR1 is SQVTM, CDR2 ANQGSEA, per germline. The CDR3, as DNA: TGCAGCGTTTGGACAGCCCCTCGGAATGAGCAGTTCTTC. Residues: CSVWTAPRNEQFF.

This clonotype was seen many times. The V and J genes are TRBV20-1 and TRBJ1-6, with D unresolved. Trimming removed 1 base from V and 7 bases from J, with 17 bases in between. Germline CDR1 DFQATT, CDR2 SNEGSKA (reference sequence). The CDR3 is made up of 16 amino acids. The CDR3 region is CSARAQTGLENSPLHF. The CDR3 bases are TGCAGTGCTAGAGCTCAGACTGGACTTGAAAATTCACCCCTCCACTTT.

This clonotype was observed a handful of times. CDR3 in amino acids: CASSLLQGRDSTDTQYF. The CDR3 DNA reads TGTGCCAGCAGCTTACTCCAGGGCCGGGACAGCACAGATACGCAGTATTTT. V is TRBV7-2 and J is TRBJ2-3, with D possibly being TRBD1 or TRBD2 (5 bases each). V was clipped by 2 bases and J by 0 bases, with 15 bases between them. CDR1 SGHTA and CDR2 FQGNSA come from the germline V gene. The CDR3 has 17 amino acids.

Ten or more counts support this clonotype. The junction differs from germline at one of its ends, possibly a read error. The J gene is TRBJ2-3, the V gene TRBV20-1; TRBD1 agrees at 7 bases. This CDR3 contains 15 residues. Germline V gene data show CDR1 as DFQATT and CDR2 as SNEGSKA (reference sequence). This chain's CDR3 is CSARPTGPSTYTQYF. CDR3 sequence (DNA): TGCAGTGCTAGACCGACAGGGCCGTCCACATATACGCAGTATTTT.

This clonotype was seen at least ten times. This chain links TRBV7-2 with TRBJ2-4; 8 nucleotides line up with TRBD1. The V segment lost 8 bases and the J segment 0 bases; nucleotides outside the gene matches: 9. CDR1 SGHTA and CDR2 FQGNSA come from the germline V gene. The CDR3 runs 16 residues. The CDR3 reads CASSSRQGLAKNIQYF. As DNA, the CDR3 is TGTGCCAGCTCATCTAGACAGGGGTTAGCCAAAAACATTCAGTACTTC.

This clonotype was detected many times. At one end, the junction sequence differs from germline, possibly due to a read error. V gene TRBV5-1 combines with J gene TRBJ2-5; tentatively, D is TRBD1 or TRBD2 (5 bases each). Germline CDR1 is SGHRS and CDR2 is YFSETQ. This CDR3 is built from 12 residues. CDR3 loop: CASSLARGTQYF. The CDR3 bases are TGTGCCAGCAGTTTGGCGAGGGGGACCCAGTACTTC.

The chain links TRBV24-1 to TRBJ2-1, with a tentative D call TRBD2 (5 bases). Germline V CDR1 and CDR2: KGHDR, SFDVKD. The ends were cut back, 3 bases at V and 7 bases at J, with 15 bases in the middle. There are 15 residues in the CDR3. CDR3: CATSDKTSTGNEQFF. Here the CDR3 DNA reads TGTGCCACCAGTGATAAAACTTCGACGGGGAATGAGCAGTTCTTC.

CDR3 nucleotides: TGTGCCACCAGTGATCGGGGGTCTGGGGCCAACGTCCTGACTTTC. This sequence encodes CATSDRGSGANVLTF. The gene calls are TRBV24-1 and TRBJ2-6; weak D call: TRBD2 (6 bases). V was clipped by 3 bases and J by 1 base, with 6 bases between them. CDR3 length equals 15 residues. Germline V lookup: CDR1 KGHDR, CDR2 SFDVKD.

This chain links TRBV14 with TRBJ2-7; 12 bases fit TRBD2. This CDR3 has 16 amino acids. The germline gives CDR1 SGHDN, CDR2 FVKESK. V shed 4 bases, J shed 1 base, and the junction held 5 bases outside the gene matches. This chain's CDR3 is CASSPPSGRASYEQYV. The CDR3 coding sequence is TGTGCCAGCAGCCCCCCTAGCGGGAGGGCTTCCTACGAGCAGTACGTC.

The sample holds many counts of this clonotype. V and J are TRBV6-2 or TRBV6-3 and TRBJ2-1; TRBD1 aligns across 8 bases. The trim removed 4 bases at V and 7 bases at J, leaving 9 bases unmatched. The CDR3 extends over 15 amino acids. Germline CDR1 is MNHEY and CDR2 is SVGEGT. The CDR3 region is CASSSTRTGKNEQFF. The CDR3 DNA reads TGTGCCAGCAGTTCCACGAGGACAGGGAAAAATGAGCAGTTCTTC.

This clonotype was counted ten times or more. This CDR3 is CATSREGSNQPQHF. The CDR3 bases are TGTGCCACCAGCAGAGAAGGGAGCAATCAGCCCCAGCATTTT. The chain carries TRBV15 and TRBJ1-5, with D unclear. Germline CDR1 reads LNHNV; CDR2 reads YYDKDF (reference sequence). The CDR3 spans 14 residues. Trimming took off 0 bases at V and 1 base at J, with 4 bases between the two ends.

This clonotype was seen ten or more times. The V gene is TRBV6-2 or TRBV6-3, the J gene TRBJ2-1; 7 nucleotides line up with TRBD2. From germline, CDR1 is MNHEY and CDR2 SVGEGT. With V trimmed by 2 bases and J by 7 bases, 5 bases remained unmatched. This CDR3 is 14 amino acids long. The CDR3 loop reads CASSYGGSRNEQFF. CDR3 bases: TGTGCCAGCAGTTACGGCGGGAGTAGAAATGAGCAGTTCTTC.

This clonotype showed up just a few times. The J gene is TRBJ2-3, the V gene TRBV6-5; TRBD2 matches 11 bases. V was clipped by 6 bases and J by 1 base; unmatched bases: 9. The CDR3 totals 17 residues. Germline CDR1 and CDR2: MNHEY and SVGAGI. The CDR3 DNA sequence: TGTGCCAGCAGATCCGTACAGGGACTAGCGGGCACAGATACGCAGTATTTT. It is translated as CASRSVQGLAGTDTQYF.

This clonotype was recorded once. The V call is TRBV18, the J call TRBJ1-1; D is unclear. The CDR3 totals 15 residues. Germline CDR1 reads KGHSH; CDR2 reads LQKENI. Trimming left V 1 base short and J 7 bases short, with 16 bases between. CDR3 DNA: TGTGCCAGCTCACCACTAGCTTCGGATGGGAGTGAAGCTTTCTTT. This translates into CASSPLASDGSEAFF.

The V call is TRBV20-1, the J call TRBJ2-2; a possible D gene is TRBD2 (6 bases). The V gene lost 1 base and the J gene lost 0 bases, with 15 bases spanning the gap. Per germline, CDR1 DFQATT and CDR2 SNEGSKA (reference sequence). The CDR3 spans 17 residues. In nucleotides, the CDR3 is TGCAGTGCTAGAGGCATGAGCGGGCCCGCGAACACCGGGGAGCTGTTTTTT. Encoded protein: CSARGMSGPANTGELFF.

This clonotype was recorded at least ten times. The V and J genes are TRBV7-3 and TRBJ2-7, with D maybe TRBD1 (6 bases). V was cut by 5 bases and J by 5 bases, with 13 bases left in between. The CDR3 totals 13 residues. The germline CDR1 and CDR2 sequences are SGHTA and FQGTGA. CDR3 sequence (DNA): TGTGCCAGCAGCACAGCACAGGGTGACGAGCAGTACTTC. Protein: CASSTAQGDEQYF.

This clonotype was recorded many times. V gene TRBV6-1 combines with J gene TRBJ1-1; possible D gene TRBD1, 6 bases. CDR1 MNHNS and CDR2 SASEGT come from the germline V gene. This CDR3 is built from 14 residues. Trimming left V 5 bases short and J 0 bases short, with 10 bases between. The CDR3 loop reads CASSQGGVNTEAFF. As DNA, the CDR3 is TGTGCCAGCAGTCAAGGGGGGGTGAACACTGAAGCTTTCTTT.

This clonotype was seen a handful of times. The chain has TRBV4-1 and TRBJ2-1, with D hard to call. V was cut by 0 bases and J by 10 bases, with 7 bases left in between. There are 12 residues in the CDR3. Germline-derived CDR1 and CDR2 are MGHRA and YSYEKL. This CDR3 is CASSQESLEQFF. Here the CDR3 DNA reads TGCGCCAGCAGCCAAGAGTCGTTAGAGCAGTTCTTC.

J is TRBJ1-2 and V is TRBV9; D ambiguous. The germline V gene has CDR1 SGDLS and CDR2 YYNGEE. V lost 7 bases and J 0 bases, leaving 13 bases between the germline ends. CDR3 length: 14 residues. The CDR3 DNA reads TGTGCCAGCGGCCCTCGGGCAGCTAACTATGGCTACACCTTC. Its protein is CASGPRAANYGYTF.

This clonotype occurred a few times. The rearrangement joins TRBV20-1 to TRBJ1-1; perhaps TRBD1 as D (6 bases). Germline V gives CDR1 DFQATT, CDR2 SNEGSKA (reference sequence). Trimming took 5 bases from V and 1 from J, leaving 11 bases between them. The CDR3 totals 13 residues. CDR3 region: CSADRIGNTEAFF. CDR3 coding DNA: TGCAGTGCTGACAGGATAGGGAACACTGAAGCTTTCTTT.

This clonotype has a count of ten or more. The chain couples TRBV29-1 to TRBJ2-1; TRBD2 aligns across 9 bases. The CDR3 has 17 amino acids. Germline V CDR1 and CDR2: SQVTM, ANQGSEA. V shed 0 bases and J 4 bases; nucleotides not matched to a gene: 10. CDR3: CSVEDRLREGQYNEQFF. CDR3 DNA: TGCAGCGTTGAAGATCGGCTGCGGGAGGGCCAATACAATGAGCAGTTCTTC.